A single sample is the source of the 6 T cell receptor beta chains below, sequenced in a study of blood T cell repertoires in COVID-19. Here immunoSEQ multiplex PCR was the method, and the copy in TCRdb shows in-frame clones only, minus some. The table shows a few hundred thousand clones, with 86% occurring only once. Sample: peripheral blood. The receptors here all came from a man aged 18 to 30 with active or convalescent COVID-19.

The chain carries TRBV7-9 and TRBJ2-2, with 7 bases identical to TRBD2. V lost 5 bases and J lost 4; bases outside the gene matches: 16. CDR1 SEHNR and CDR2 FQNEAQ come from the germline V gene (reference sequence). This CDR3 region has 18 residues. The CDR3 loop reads CASSPPFRLADSTGELFF. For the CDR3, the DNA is TGTGCCAGCAGCCCTCCGTTTAGGCTAGCGGACTCCACCGGGGAGCTGTTTTTT. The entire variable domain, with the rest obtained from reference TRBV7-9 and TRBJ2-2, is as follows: DTGVSQNPRHKITKRGQNVTFRCDPISEHNRLYWYRQTLGQGPEFLTYFQNEAQLEKSRLLSDRFSAERPKGSFSTLEIQRTEQGDSAMYLCASSPPFRLADSTGELFFGEGSRLTVL.

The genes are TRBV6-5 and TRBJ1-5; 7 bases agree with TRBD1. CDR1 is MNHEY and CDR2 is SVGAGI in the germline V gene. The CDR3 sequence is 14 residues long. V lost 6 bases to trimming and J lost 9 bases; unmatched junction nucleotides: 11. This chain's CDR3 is CASRPTGVGGPQHF. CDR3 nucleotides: TGTGCCAGCAGACCCACAGGGGTAGGGGGGCCCCAGCATTTT.

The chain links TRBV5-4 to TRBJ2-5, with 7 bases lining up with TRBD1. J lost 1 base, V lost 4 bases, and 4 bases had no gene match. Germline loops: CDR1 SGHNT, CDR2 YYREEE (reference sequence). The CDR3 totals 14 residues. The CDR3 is CASSPTGSQETQYF. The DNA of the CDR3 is TGTGCCAGCAGCCCGACAGGGTCCCAAGAGACCCAGTACTTC.

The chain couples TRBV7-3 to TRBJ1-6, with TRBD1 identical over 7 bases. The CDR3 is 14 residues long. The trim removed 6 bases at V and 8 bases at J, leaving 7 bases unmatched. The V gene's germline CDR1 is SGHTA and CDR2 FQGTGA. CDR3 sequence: CASRDTGAHSPLHF. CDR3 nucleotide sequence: TGTGCCAGCAGGGACACAGGGGCGCATTCACCCCTCCACTTT.

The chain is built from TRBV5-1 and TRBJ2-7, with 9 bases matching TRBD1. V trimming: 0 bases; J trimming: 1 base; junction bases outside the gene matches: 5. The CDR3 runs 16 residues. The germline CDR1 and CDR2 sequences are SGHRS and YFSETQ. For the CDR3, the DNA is TGCGCCAGCAGCTTGGTCGAAGGGACAGGGTCCTACGAGCAGTACTTC. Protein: CASSLVEGTGSYEQYF.

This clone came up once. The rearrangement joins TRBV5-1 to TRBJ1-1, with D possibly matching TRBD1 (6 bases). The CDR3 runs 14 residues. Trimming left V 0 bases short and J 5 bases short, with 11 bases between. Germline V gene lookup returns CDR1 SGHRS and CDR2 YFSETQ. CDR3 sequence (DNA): TGCGCCAGCAGCTTGGTTTCAGGGACAACTGAAGCTTTCTTT. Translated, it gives CASSLVSGTTEAFF. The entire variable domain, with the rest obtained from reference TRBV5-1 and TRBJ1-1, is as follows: KAGVTQTPRYLIKTRGQQVTLSCSPISGHRSVSWYQQTPGQGLQFLFEYFSETQRNKGNFPGRFSGRQFSNSRSEMNVSTLELGDSALYLCASSLVSGTTEAFFGQGTRLTVV.